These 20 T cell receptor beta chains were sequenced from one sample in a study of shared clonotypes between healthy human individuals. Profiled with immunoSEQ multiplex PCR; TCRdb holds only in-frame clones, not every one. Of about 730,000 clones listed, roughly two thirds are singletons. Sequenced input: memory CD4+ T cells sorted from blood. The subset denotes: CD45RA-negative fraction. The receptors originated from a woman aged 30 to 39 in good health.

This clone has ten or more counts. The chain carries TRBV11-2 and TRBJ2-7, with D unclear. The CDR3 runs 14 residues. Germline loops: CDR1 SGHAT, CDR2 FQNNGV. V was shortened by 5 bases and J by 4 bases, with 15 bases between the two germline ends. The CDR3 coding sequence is TGTGCCAGCAGCCTCCGGACCGACGCATACGAGCAGTACTTC. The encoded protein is CASSLRTDAYEQYF.

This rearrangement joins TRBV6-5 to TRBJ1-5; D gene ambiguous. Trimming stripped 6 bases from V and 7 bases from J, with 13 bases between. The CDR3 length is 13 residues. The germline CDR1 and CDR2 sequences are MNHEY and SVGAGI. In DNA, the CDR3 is TGTGCCAGCAGAGTTACGTCGGGGCAGCCCCAGCATTTT. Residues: CASRVTSGQPQHF.

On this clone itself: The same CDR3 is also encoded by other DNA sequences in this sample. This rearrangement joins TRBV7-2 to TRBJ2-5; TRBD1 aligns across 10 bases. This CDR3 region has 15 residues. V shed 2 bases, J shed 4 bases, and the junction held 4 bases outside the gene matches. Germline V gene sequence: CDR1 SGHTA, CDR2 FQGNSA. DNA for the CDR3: TGTGCCAGCAGCTTAAGACAGGGGGCGGGAGAGACCCAGTACTTC. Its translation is CASSLRQGAGETQYF.

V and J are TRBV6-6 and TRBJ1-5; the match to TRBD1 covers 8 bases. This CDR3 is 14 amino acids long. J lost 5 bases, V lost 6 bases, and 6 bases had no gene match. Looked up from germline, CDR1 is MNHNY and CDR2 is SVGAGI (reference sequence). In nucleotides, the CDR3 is TGTGCCAGCAGGGAAACAGGGGGAGATCAGCCCCAGCATTTT. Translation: CASRETGGDQPQHF.

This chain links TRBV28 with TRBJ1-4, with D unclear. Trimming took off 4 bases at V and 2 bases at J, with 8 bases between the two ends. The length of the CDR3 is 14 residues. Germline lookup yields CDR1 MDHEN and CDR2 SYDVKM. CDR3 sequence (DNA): TGTGCCAGCAGTTCAAGGAGGACTAATGAAAAACTGTTTTTT. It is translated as CASSSRRTNEKLFF.

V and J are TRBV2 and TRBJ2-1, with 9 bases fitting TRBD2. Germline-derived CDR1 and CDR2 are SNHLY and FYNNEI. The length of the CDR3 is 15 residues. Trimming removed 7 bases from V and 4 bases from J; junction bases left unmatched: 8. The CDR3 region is CASTQLTSGYNEQFF. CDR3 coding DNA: TGTGCCAGCACCCAATTGACTAGCGGTTACAATGAGCAGTTCTTC.

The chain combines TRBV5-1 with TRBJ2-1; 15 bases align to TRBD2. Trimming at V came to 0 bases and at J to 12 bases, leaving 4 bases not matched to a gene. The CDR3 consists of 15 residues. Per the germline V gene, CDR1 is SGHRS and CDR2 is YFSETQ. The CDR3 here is CASSLDPGLAGGQFF. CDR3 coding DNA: TGCGCCAGCAGCTTGGATCCGGGACTAGCGGGAGGGCAGTTCTTC.

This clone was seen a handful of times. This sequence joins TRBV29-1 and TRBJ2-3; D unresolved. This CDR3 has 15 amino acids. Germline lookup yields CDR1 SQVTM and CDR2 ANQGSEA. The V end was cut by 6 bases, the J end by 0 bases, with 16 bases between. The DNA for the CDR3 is TGCAGCGTAGACTCCCTAGTACGAAGCACAGATACGCAGTATTTT. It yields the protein CSVDSLVRSTDTQYF.

DNA for the CDR3: TGTGCCAGCAGCGTAGGTGCGTGGCGGGAGTCAGATACGCAGTATTTT. As protein: CASSVGAWRESDTQYF. The chain is built from TRBV9 and TRBJ2-3, with TRBD2 identical over 7 bases. From germline, CDR1 is SGDLS and CDR2 YYNGEE. The junction had 8 bases not matched to a gene; V was cut back by 0 bases and J by 4 bases. The CDR3 is made up of 16 amino acids.

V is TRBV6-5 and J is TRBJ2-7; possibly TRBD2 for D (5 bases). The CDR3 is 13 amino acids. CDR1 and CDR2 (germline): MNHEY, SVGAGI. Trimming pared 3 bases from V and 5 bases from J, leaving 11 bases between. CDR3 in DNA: TGTGCCAGCAGTTATTGGTTCGGGAACGAGCAGTACTTC. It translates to CASSYWFGNEQYF.

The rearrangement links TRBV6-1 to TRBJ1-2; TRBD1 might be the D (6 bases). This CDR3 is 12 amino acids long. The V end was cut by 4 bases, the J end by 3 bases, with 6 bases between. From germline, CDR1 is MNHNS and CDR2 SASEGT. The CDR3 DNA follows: TGTGCCAGCAGTGGGACAGACTATGGCTACACCTTC. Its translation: CASSGTDYGYTF.

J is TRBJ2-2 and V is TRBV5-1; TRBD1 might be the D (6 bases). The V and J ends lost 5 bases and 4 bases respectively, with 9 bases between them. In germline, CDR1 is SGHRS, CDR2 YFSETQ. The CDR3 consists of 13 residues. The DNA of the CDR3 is TGCGCCAGCAGTGGGGGCGCCACCGGGGAGCTGTTTTTT. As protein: CASSGGATGELFF.

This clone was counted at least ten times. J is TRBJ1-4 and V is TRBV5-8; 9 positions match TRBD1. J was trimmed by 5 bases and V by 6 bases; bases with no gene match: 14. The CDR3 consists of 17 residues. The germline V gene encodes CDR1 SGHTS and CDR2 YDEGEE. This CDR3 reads CASTPRQGVRGNEKLFF. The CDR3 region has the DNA TGTGCCAGCACCCCCCGACAGGGGGTAAGGGGAAATGAAAAACTGTTTTTT.

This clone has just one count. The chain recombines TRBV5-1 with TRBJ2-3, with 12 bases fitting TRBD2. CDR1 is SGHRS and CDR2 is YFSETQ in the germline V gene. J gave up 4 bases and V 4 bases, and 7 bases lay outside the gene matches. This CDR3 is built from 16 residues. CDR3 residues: CASSPLAGGGADTQYF. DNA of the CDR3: TGCGCCAGCAGCCCGCTAGCGGGAGGGGGGGCAGATACGCAGTATTTT.

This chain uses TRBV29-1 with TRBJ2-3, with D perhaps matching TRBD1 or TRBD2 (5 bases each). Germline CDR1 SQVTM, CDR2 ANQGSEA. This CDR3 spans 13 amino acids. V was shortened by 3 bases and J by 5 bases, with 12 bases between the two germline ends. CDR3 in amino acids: CSVDGQGVDTQYF. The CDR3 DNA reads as TGCAGCGTTGACGGGCAGGGAGTAGATACGCAGTATTTT.

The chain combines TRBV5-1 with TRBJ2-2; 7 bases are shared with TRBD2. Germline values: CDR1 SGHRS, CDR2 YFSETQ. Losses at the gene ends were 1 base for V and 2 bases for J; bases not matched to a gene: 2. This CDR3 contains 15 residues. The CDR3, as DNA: TGCGCCAGCAGCTTGCCTAGCGGAAACACCGGGGAGCTGTTTTTT. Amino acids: CASSLPSGNTGELFF.

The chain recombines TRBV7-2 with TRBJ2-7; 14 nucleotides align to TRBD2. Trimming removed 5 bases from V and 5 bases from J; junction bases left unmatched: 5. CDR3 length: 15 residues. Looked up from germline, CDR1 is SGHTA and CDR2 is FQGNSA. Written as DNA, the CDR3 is TGTGCCAGCAGCAGACTAGCGGGAGGGCGGAACGAGCAGTACTTC. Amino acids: CASSRLAGGRNEQYF.

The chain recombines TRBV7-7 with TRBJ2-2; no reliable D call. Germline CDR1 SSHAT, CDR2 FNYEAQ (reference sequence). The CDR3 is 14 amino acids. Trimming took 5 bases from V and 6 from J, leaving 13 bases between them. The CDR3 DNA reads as TGTGCCAGCAGCGACGACTCGCCGCCCGGGGAGCTGTTTTTT. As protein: CASSDDSPPGELFF.

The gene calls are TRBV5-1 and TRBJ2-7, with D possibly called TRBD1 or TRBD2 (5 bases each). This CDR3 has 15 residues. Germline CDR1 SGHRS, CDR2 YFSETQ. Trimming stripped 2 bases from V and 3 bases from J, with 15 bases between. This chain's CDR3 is CASSFQGEVNYEQYF. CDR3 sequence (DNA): TGCGCCAGCAGCTTCCAGGGAGAAGTCAACTACGAGCAGTACTTC.

CDR3 sequence: CASSSSSGTRNEQFF. The CDR3 DNA reads TGCGCCAGCAGCTCCTCTAGCGGGACACGGAATGAGCAGTTCTTC. The V gene is TRBV5-1, the J gene TRBJ2-1, with 9 bases that match TRBD2. J was trimmed by 7 bases and V by 3 bases; bases with no gene match: 8. The CDR3 is 15 amino acids. In germline, CDR1 is SGHRS, CDR2 YFSETQ.